The 5 T cell receptor beta chains listed next were all sequenced from one sample in a study of blood T cells in healthy people across ages. With a J-beta primer mix and a sample-barcoded 5' primer, a second PCR ran about 7 to 12 cycles. MiXCR was run by TCRdb on the 5' RACE reads, yielding one entry per CDR3 protein. In the table there are fewer than 1.5 million distinct CDR3 sequences, about 40% of which are singletons. The source material was blood. These receptors originate from a young woman in good health.

The chain couples TRBV20-1 to TRBJ2-3, with D possibly TRBD2 on 7 matching bases. Germline-derived CDR1 and CDR2 are DFQATT and SNEGSKA (reference sequence). This CDR3 region has 15 residues. V gave up 3 bases and J gave up 2 bases, with 15 bases separating them. The CDR3 protein is CSARAGAGTTDTQYF. The CDR3 bases are TGCAGTGCTAGGGCGGGGGCCGGGACCACAGATACGCAGTATTTT.

In this sample, this clonotype turned up a few times. The chain links TRBV20-1 to TRBJ2-3; TRBD1 is a possible D gene (7 bases). The CDR3 spans 16 residues. The V gene lost 6 bases and the J gene lost 4 bases, with 23 bases spanning the gap. The V gene's germline CDR1 is DFQATT and CDR2 SNEGSKA (reference sequence). CDR3 residues: CSAPKLGTAGADTQYF. The DNA of the CDR3 is TGCAGTGCGCCGAAACTGGGGACAGCGGGCGCAGATACGCAGTATTTT.

This clonotype was counted only a few times. V is TRBV12-3 or TRBV12-4 and J is TRBJ2-1; D gene uncertain. This CDR3 is built from 12 residues. V lost 6 bases and J 8 bases, leaving 11 bases between the germline ends. DNA for the CDR3: TGTGCCAGCAGCCCGACTGCCCATGAGCAGTTCTTC. This translates into CASSPTAHEQFF.

A few counts support this clonotype. This chain connects TRBV6-2 or TRBV6-3 to TRBJ2-5; D is unclear. The germline V and J ends were trimmed by 7 bases and 9 bases, with 18 bases remaining between them. The CDR3 runs 13 residues. CDR1 and CDR2 (germline): MNHEY, SVGEGT. CDR3 nucleotides: TGTGCCAGCAAGGACCCTTTAGGTCGGGCCCAGTACTTC. Amino acids: CASKDPLGRAQYF.

This clonotype was picked up a small number of times. The chain joins TRBV11-1 to TRBJ2-3; the D is unclear. Germline CDR1 SGHAT, CDR2 FQDESV (reference sequence). V was pared by 1 base and J by 2 bases, with 13 bases between. This CDR3 has 16 residues. The chain's CDR3 is CASSLGAGPPTDTQYF. In nucleotides, the CDR3 is TGTGCCAGCAGCTTAGGGGCAGGACCCCCCACAGATACGCAGTATTTT.